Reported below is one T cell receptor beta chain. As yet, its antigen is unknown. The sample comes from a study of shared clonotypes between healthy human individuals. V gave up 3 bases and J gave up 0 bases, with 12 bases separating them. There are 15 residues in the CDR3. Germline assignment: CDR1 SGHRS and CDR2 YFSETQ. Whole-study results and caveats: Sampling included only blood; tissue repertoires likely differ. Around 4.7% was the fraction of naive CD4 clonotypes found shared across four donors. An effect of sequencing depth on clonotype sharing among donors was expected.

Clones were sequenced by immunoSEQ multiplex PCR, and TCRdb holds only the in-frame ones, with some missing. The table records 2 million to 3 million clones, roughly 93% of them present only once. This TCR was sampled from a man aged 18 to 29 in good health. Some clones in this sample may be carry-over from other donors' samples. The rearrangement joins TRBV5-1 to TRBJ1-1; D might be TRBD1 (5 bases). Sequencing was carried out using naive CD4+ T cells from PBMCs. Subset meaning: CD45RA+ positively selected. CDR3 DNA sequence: TGCGCCAGCAGCTCGGGGGGGAGTGTGAACACTGAAGCTTTCTTT. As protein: CASSSGGSVNTEAFF.